The 9 T cell receptor beta chains given below trace back to one sample, sequenced in a study of shared clonotypes between healthy human individuals. The protocol was immunoSEQ multiplex PCR, while the TCRdb copy is restricted to in-frame clones and leaves out a portion. The data contain more than 2,000,000 clones, approximately 93% of them singletons. What was sequenced was naive CD4+ T cells from PBMCs. Subset specified: CD45RA+ positively selected. These receptors all come from a young man in good health. Some clones in this sample may be carry-over from other donors' samples.

This sequence joins TRBV9 and TRBJ2-7; D is possibly TRBD1 (6 bases). V shed 0 bases and J shed 0 bases, with 13 bases lying between them. This CDR3 has 16 amino acids. Per the germline V gene, CDR1 is SGDLS and CDR2 is YYNGEE. The CDR3 DNA reads as TGTGCCAGCAGCGTAGGTGGGACAACCAGCTCCTACGAGCAGTACTTC. Translation: CASSVGGTTSSYEQYF.

The chain carries TRBV19 and TRBJ1-1; D ambiguous. The germline gives CDR1 LNHDA, CDR2 SQIVND (reference sequence). CDR3 size: 12 residues. V lost 9 bases to trimming and J lost 0 bases, with 8 bases between them. This CDR3 reads CASAELNTEAFF. In DNA, the CDR3 is TGTGCCAGCGCCGAGTTGAACACTGAAGCTTTCTTT.

The J gene is TRBJ1-2, the V gene TRBV28; D call uncertain. The V and J ends lost 3 bases and 7 bases respectively, with 18 bases between them. Germline V CDR1 and CDR2: MDHEN, SYDVKM. This CDR3 has 15 residues. CDR3 bases: TGTGCCAGCAGTTTTGGAGGGATCCTAACTAGTGGCTACACCTTC. Encoded protein: CASSFGGILTSGYTF.

This chain uses TRBV6-5 with TRBJ1-5; 7 nucleotides match TRBD1. Germline trimming cut 6 bases from V and 6 bases from J; bases unmatched to any gene: 8. CDR1 is MNHEY, CDR2 SVGAGI, per germline. CDR3 size: 14 residues. CDR3 residues: CASRRQGGGQPQHF. The CDR3 DNA sequence: TGTGCCAGCAGGAGACAGGGCGGAGGTCAGCCCCAGCATTTT.

The gene calls are TRBV5-1 and TRBJ2-3, with D maybe TRBD2 (6 bases). Germline CDR1 and CDR2: SGHRS and YFSETQ. Trimming pared 0 bases from V and 5 bases from J, leaving 19 bases between. CDR3 length: 17 residues. CDR3: CASSLVPPAGRVDTQYF. In DNA, the CDR3 is TGCGCCAGCAGCTTGGTCCCCCCGGCGGGAAGGGTAGATACGCAGTATTTT.

The V call is TRBV7-3, the J call TRBJ2-7, with D possibly matching TRBD2 (6 bases). The V and J ends lost 2 bases and 4 bases respectively, with 18 bases between them. Germline V gene data show CDR1 as SGHTA and CDR2 as FQGTGA. This CDR3 has 16 residues. CDR3 in amino acids: CASSLGPRAGLYEQYF. As DNA, the CDR3 is TGTGCCAGCAGCTTAGGCCCTAGGGCGGGACTTTACGAGCAGTACTTC.

Remarks on this clone: This CDR3 is also generated by other DNA sequences in the sample. V and J are TRBV18 and TRBJ1-1; D ambiguous. Germline-derived CDR1 and CDR2 are KGHSH and LQKENI. V was clipped by 3 bases and J by 0 bases, with 11 bases between them. The CDR3 has 15 residues. The CDR3 coding sequence is TGTGCCAGCTCACCCCCAGGCCGGGTGAACACTGAAGCTTTCTTT. Translation gives CASSPPGRVNTEAFF.

This clone appeared once. The chain combines TRBV6-5 with TRBJ2-7, with 13 bases aligning to TRBD2. The germline V gene has CDR1 MNHEY and CDR2 SVGAGI. The CDR3 is 14 residues long. J was trimmed by 3 bases and V by 4 bases; bases with no gene match: 0. CDR3: CASSWTSGGYEQYF. CDR3 DNA: TGTGCCAGCAGTTGGACTAGCGGGGGCTACGAGCAGTACTTC.

This clone was detected once. It is unclear where the CDR3 begins or ends on the DNA, so no DNA is shown, and the CDR3 is as TCRdb lists it. The rearrangement links TRBV27 to TRBJ1-2. Per germline, CDR1 MNHEY and CDR2 SMNVEV (reference sequence). Inclusive of both ends, the CDR3 amounts to 15 amino acids. The chain's CDR3 is CASRAFGEGRYGYTF.